The 11 T cell receptor beta chains reported below all come from one sample, sequenced in a study of shared clonotypes between healthy human individuals. Terminally differentiated effector memory CD45RA+ cells were excluded by CCR7 positive selection of CD45RO-negative cells. Clones were read by immunoSEQ multiplex PCR, and TCRdb kept only the in-frame ones, dropping some. The table records 600,000 or so clones, roughly 98% of them present only once. Sequenced material: naive CD8+ T cells sorted from blood. All receptors come from a young man in good health.

The rearrangement uses TRBV9 and TRBJ2-3; 11 positions agree with TRBD2. In germline, CDR1 is SGDLS, CDR2 YYNGEE. This CDR3 has 17 residues. The ends lost 0 bases at V and 2 bases at J; junction bases unmatched: 5. The CDR3 loop reads CASSVEVAGGPTDTQYF. The CDR3 DNA is TGTGCCAGCAGCGTAGAGGTAGCGGGAGGGCCCACAGATACGCAGTATTTT.

This chain joins TRBV6-4 and TRBJ2-5, with TRBD2 matching 11 bases. Per the germline V gene, CDR1 is MRHNA and CDR2 is SNTAGT. Trimming at V came to 9 bases and at J to 2 bases, leaving 14 bases not matched to a gene. The CDR3 covers 17 residues. The CDR3 bases are TGTGCCAGGGAGTATAGACCGGGACTAGCGGTACAAGAGACCCAGTACTTC. Amino acid sequence: CAREYRPGLAVQETQYF.

The chain uses TRBV15 and TRBJ2-1; 7 positions match TRBD2. This CDR3 contains 16 residues. The germline CDR1 and CDR2 sequences are LNHNV and YYDKDF (reference sequence). V lost 3 bases and J lost 5; bases outside the gene matches: 10. DNA for the CDR3: TGTGCCACCAGCAGCGTATATCTAGCGGAAAACAATGAGCAGTTCTTC. Translated: CATSSVYLAENNEQFF.

The chain combines TRBV27 with TRBJ2-7; D ambiguous. Per germline, CDR1 MNHEY and CDR2 SMNVEV (reference sequence). The germline V and J ends were trimmed by 0 bases and 2 bases, with 11 bases remaining between them. The CDR3 has 15 residues. The CDR3 loop reads CASSLSLARTYEQYF. CDR3 coding DNA: TGTGCCAGCAGTTTATCACTGGCTCGGACCTACGAGCAGTACTTC.

The chain links TRBV9 to TRBJ2-1; D may be TRBD1 or TRBD2 (5 bases each). V shed 5 bases and J shed 6 bases, with 18 bases lying between them. This CDR3 spans 15 amino acids. The germline gives CDR1 SGDLS, CDR2 YYNGEE. CDR3 in amino acids: CASRKDRDGINEQFF. As DNA, the CDR3 is TGTGCCAGCAGGAAAGACCGGGACGGAATCAATGAGCAGTTCTTC.

J is TRBJ2-3 and V is TRBV11-2, with D perhaps TRBD1 or TRBD2 (5 bases each). V was trimmed by 3 bases and J by 2 bases, leaving 9 bases between them. Germline CDR1 SGHAT, CDR2 FQNNGV. The CDR3 spans 14 residues. The CDR3 DNA sequence: TGTGCCAGCAGCTTGGGGGATTCCACAGATACGCAGTATTTT. It encodes CASSLGDSTDTQYF.

This clone has only one observation. The chain is built from TRBV29-1 and TRBJ1-2, with 8 bases lining up with TRBD1. The CDR3 sequence is 14 residues long. Germline loops: CDR1 SQVTM, CDR2 ANQGSEA. V lost 7 bases to trimming and J lost 14 bases; unmatched junction nucleotides: 21. The CDR3 here is CSALGGQETMARTF. The CDR3 DNA is TGCAGCGCCCTAGGGGGACAGGAGACTATGGCTAGGACCTTC.

This sequence joins TRBV6-5 and TRBJ2-5, with D maybe TRBD2 (5 bases). Germline values: CDR1 MNHEY, CDR2 SVGAGI. The CDR3 totals 13 residues. V lost 2 bases to trimming and J lost 5 bases, with 9 bases between them. The CDR3 spells CASSYRWEETQYF. CDR3 DNA sequence: TGTGCCAGCAGTTACCGGTGGGAGGAGACCCAGTACTTC.

This chain uses TRBV10-3 with TRBJ2-7, with a possible D match to TRBD2 (6 bases). Trimming took 10 bases from V and 1 from J, leaving 14 bases between them. The V gene's germline CDR1 is ENHRY and CDR2 SYGVKD. This CDR3 is built from 13 residues. The CDR3 region has the DNA TGTGCCACGGGAGCGGGCGAGTCCTACGAGCAGTACTTC. This gives the protein CATGAGESYEQYF.

Here the CDR3 reads CASSYGDRGLETQYF. CDR3 nucleotide sequence: TGTGCCAGCAGTTATGGGGACAGGGGTCTGGAGACCCAGTACTTC. The chain couples TRBV6-5 to TRBJ2-5; 10 bases agree with TRBD1. Unmatched junction bases numbered 6, after V lost 3 bases and J lost 5 bases. CDR1 and CDR2 from the germline V gene are MNHEY and SVGAGI. The CDR3 contains 15 residues.

The chain joins TRBV5-1 to TRBJ2-7; 11 bases are shared with TRBD1. Germline CDR1 reads SGHRS; CDR2 reads YFSETQ. There are 14 residues in the CDR3. The V segment lost 4 bases and the J segment 2 bases; nucleotides outside the gene matches: 2. The CDR3 DNA reads as TGCGCCAGCAGCATGGACAGGGGGCCCTACGAGCAGTACTTC. It translates to CASSMDRGPYEQYF.